Detailed here is one T cell receptor (beta chain). The antigen remains undetermined. A much larger clone sits a single nucleotide away, making a read error possible. The CDR3 ends on some other residue instead of the conserved phenylalanine or tryptophan, so this is likely a read error. This CDR3 is 16 amino acids long. Trimming removed 0 bases from V and 4 bases from J; junction bases left unmatched: 5. Germline-derived CDR1 and CDR2 are SGHKS and YYEKEE (reference sequence). A modified ARM-PCR protocol with three rounds of nested PCR amplified TCRbeta. TCRdb re-called the multiplex PCR reads with MiXCR, one entry per CDR3 protein. The table records some 80,000 distinct CDR3 sequences, over 60% of them present only once. The sample belongs to a study of tumor and adjacent non-tumor tissue in lung cancer. General study points: Patients with more diverse tumor TCRs had worse survival.

No cell sorting was done before RNA was extracted from the tissue. The normal lung tissue was taken more than 3 cm from the tumor edge. The chain joins TRBV5-5 to TRBJ2-5; 11 bases fit TRBD2. The clonotype originates from a man between 65 and 85 years old with non-small cell lung cancer. Input material: distant non-tumor lung tissue. CDR3 residues: CASSLEVAGGRETQYI. Written as DNA, the CDR3 is TGTGCCAGCAGCTTGGAGGTAGCGGGAGGGCGAGAGACCCAGTACATC.